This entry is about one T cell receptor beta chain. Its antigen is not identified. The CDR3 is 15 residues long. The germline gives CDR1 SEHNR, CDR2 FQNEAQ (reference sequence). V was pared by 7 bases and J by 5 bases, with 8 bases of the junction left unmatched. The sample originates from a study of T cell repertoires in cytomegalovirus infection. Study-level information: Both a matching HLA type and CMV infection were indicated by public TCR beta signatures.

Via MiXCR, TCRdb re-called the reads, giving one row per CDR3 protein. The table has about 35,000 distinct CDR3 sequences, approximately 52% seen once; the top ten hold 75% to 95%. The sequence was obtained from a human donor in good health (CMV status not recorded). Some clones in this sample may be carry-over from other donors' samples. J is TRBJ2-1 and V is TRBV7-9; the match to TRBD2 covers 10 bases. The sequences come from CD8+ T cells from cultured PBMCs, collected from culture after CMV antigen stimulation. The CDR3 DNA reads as TGTGCCAGCATCGAAGCGGGAGGGCCCCACAATGAGCAGTTCTTC. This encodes CASIEAGGPHNEQFF.